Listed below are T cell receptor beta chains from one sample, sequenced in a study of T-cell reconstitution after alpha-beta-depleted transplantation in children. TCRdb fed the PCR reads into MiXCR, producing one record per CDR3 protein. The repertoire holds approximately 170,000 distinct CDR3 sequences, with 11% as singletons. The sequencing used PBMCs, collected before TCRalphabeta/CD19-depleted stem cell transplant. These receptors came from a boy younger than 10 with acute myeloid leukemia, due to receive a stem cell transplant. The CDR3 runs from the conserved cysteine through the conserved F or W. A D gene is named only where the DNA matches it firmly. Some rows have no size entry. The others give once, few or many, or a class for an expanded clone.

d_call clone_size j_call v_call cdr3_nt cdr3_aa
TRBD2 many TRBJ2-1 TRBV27 TGTGCCAGCAGTTTATCGGCTAGCGGCAATGAGCAGTTCTTC CASSLSASGNEQFF
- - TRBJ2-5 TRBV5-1 TGCGCCAGCAGCCTGGTTAGCCCGCAAGAGACCCAGTACTTC CASSLVSPQETQYF
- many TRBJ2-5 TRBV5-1 TGCGCCAGCAGCTCAGGGTTCGGGGAGACCCAGTACTTC CASSSGFGETQYF
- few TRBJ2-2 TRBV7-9 TGTGCCAGCAGCTTAGCGGTTCCGCGGAGGAGTTGGCTGTTTTTT CASSLAVPRRSWLFF
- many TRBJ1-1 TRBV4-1 TGCGCCAGCAGCCAAGTAAGGGTACTAAACACTGAAGCTTTCTTT CASSQVRVLNTEAFF
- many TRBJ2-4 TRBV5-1 TGCGCCAGCAGCGACGGGGGGCTGCTAGCCAAAAACATTCAGTACTTC CASSDGGLLAKNIQYF
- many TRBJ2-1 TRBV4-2 TGTGCCAGCAGCCAAGAACTAGCTTCCTACAATGAGCAGTTCTTC CASSQELASYNEQFF
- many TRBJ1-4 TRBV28 TGTGCCAGCAGCACGCGGGGGCATGAAAAACTGTTTTTT CASSTRGHEKLFF
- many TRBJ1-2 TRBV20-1 TGCAGTGCTAGCCCCGGGACAACTTATGGCTACACCTTC CSASPGTTYGYTF
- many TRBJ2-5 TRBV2 TGTGCCAGCAAACGAGAGACCCAGTACTTC CASKRETQYF
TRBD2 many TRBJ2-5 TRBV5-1 TGCGCCAGCAGCTTGGTTGCTAGCGGGAGTGAGACCCAGTACTTC CASSLVASGSETQYF
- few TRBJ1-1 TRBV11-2 TGTGCCAGCACACTACAGGGCTACATGAACACTGAAGCTTTCTTT CASTLQGYMNTEAFF
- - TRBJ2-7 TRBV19 TGTGCCAGTAGTCCCTGGGTTCAGCTTACCTACGAGCAGTACTTC CASSPWVQLTYEQYF
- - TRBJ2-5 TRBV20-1 TGCAGTGCTAGAATACTAGTTGGAGACGAGACCCAGTACTTC CSARILVGDETQYF
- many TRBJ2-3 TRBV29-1 TGCAGCGTTGAAGAGGGGCCAGACCTAGCAGATACGCAGTATTTT CSVEEGPDLADTQYF
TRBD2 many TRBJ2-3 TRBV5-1 TGCGCCAGCAGCTTGACTCCTAGCGGGCCTAGCACAGATACGCAGTATTTT CASSLTPSGPSTDTQYF
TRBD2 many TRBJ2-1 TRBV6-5 TGTGCCAGCAGACGGACGGCGGGAGGATCCAATGAGCAGTTCTTC CASRRTAGGSNEQFF